This T cell receptor (beta chain) originates from a study of OX40 agonist ivuxolimab in advanced cancers. Study overall: The study treated patients with ivuxolimab, an agonistic anti-OX40 (CD134) antibody. The eligibility criteria allowed prior anti-PD-1, anti-PD-L1 or anti-CTLA-4 therapy, and 40% had some. Findings and limits, study-wide: Determination of antigen specificity was not performed for the expanded peripheral T cells.

People who had autoimmune disease history or systemic immunosuppression were excluded. Germline CDR1 is SGHDT and CDR2 is YYEEEE. The V gene lost 4 bases and the J gene lost 7 bases, with 12 bases spanning the gap. This CDR3 contains 13 residues. As regards this clone: The antigen is undetermined.

Clones were sequenced by immunoSEQ multiplex PCR, and TCRdb holds only the in-frame ones, with some missing. Found here are about 93,000 clones, 90% to 95% of them singletons; the top ten hold approximately 2.9%. The V call is TRBV5-6, the J call TRBJ1-5; no reliable D call. The TCR sequence derives from an adult with an advanced solid tumor such as melanoma, head and neck, liver or kidney cancer. Specimen: CD4+ or CD8+ T cells sorted from blood, collected in a trial of the OX40 agonist ivuxolimab. CDR3 DNA sequence: TGTGCCAGCAGCCCAGGATCCACCCAGCCCCAGCATTTT. This encodes CASSPGSTQPQHF.